This record covers a single T cell receptor beta chain. V lost 4 bases, J lost 0 bases, and 13 bases lay in between. Germline V gene data show CDR1 as SGHRS and CDR2 as YFSETQ. This CDR3 comprises 15 residues. Original analysis: The assay estimated nucleated cells by amplifying reference gene primers. Measured with immunoSEQ multiplex PCR; TCRdb has only the in-frame clones, and not every one. V, J and clone size derive from that table, while D and trimming were established from the DNA sequence. The sample records about 190,000 clones, around four fifths being singletons. The sample comes from a study of blood T cell repertoires in COVID-19. Whole-study context: Acute and convalescent COVID-19 samples came from the United States, Italy and Spain. PBMCs, B-cell-depleted T cells, or T cells provided the cDNA or gDNA that made up the material.

The material sequenced was peripheral blood. The source of this sequence is a woman aged 25 to 39 with acute or convalescent COVID-19. The gene calls are TRBV5-1 and TRBJ1-1; possibly TRBD1 for D (6 bases). The DNA for the CDR3 is TGCGCCAGCAGCCCGGGACATCTCATGAACACTGAAGCTTTCTTT. Its translation is CASSPGHLMNTEAFF.